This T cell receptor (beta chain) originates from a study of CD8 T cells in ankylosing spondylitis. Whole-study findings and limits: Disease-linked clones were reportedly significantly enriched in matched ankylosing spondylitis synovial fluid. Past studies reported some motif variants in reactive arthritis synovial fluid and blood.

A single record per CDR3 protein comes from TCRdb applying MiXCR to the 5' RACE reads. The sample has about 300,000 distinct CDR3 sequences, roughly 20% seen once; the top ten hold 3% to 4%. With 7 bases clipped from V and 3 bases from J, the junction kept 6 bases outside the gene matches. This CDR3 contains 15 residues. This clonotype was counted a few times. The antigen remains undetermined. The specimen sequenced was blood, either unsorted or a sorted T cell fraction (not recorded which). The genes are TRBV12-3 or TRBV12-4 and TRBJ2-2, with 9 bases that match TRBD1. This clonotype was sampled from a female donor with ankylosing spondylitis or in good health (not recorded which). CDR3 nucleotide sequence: TGTGCCAGCAAGATGACAGGGGGGGACACCGGGGAGCTGTTTTTT. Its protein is CASKMTGGDTGELFF.